The clone carrying this TCR beta chain came up a few times. Antigen unknown. This entry belongs to a study of OX40 agonist ivuxolimab in advanced cancers. General observations from the study: The study observed clonal expansion of CD4+ and CD8+ blood T cells by week 6 at 0.1 to 3.0 mg/kg.

This table comes from immunoSEQ multiplex PCR, and its TCRdb copy is limited to in-frame clones, with some not included. The repertoire holds 70,000 to 80,000 clones, with nearly 95% as singletons. This material consisted of CD4+ or CD8+ T cells sorted from blood, taken in a trial of the OX40 agonist ivuxolimab. This TCR came from an adult with an advanced solid tumor such as melanoma, head and neck, liver or kidney cancer.

In DNA form, the CDR3 reads TGTGCCAGCAGCGTGGGGCAGGGTAGCTACAATGAGCAGTTCTTC. This encodes CASSVGQGSYNEQFF. The rearrangement joins TRBV7-8 to TRBJ2-1; possibly TRBD1 for D (5 bases). The CDR3 is made up of 15 amino acids. The germline V gene has CDR1 SGHVS and CDR2 FQNEAQ. Trimming removed 5 bases at V and 3 bases at J, with 14 bases between.